This T cell receptor (beta chain) was sequenced during a study of monozygotic twins with inflammatory bowel disease. Germline CDR1 is SGHRS and CDR2 is YFSETQ. The CDR3 loop spans 16 amino acids. Starting material for each TCR library was around 3,500 ng of total RNA. Eight cDNA synthesis reactions were run for every sample. Template switching appended UMIs that held a 6-nucleotide sample barcode. TCRdb reanalyzed the 5' RACE reads and collapses them to one entry per CDR3 protein, without DNA. Reported are some 450,000 distinct CDR3 sequences; the ten largest clones contain 2% to 3%. The chain employs TRBV5-1 and TRBJ2-7; with no DNA, the TCRdb D assignment of TRBD1 cannot be verified. The specimen sequenced was blood. This receptor was identified in a human donor with ulcerative colitis or Crohn's disease, or a healthy co-twin of an affected twin (not recorded which). The CDR3 sequence: CASSLTGDVISYEQYF.